What follows is one TCR beta chain and its context. What it recognizes is unknown. The source of the sample is a study of shared clonotypes between healthy human individuals. The overall study: Donors had three CD4 naive, three CD4 memory, two CD8 naive and one CD8 memory plate apiece.

TCRdb's copy holds only in-frame clones and misses some; the assay was immunoSEQ multiplex PCR. This table has about 2.1 million clones, 85% to 95% appearing once. The study, taken as a whole, reports: Even with large depth, rarefaction showed that sorted-subset sequencing was incomplete. Approximately 4.6% of naive CD4 clonotypes were common to several donors.

Only CD45RO-negative cells positively selected for CCR7 counted as naive CD8 cells, so terminally differentiated effector memory CD45RA+ cells were excluded. Donors were healthy HIV-negative adults without recent acute infections or vaccinations. This TCR was sampled from a man between 18 and 35 years old in good health. Some clones in this sample may be carry-over from other donors' samples. The specimen sequenced was naive CD8+ T cells from PBMCs.

CDR3 sequence reads: CASSLLAGGTYEQYF. The CDR3 nucleotides are TGTGCCAGCAGCTTACTAGCGGGAGGAACCTACGAGCAGTACTTC. The chain joins TRBV7-3 to TRBJ2-7; 11 nucleotides match TRBD2. CDR3 length: 15 residues. Losses at the gene ends were 2 bases for V and 2 bases for J; bases not matched to a gene: 2. Per germline, CDR1 SGHTA and CDR2 FQGTGA.